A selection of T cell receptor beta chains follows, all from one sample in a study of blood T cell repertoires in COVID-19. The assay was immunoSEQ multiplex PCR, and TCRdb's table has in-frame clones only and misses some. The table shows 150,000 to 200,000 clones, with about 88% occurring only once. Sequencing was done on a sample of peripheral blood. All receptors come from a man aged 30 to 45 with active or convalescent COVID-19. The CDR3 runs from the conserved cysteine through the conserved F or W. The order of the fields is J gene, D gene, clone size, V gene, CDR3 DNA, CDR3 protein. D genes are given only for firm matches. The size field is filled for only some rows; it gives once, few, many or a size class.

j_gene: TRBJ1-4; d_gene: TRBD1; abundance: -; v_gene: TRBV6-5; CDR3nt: TGTGCCAGCAGGGGACAGGGGACGGAAAATGAAAAACTGTTTTTT; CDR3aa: CASRGQGTENEKLFF
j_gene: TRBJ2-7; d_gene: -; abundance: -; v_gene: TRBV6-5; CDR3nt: TGTGCCAGCAGTTACGCCGCCACTCTAGTACAGCAGTACTTC; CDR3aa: CASSYAATLVQQYF
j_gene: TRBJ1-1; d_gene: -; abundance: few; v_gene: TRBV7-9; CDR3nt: TGTGCCAGCAGCCACGCGGGGGCTGAAGCTTTCTTT; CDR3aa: CASSHAGAEAFF
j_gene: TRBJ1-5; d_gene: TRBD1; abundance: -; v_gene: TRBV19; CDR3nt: TGTGCCAGTACCATCCGGGACAGAGACAATCAGCCCCAGCATTTT; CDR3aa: CASTIRDRDNQPQHF
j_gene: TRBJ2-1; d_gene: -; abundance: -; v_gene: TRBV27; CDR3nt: TGTGCCAGCAGTAGCAGGGTAACCTACAATGAGCAGTTCTTC; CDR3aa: CASSSRVTYNEQFF
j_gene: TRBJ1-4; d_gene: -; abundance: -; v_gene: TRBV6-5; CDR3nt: TGTGCCAGCAAACCCGGGTTTGACGAAAAACTGTTTTTT; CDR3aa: CASKPGFDEKLFF
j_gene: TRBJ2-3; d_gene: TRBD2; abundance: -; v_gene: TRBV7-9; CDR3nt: TGTGCCAGCAGCTTAGGGCGGGGGTCATCGATTAGCACAGATACGCAGTATTTT; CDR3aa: CASSLGRGSSISTDTQYF
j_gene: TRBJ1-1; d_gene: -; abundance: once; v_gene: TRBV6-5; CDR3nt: TGTGCCAGCAGTCGGGACTGGATCCAAGCTTTCTTT; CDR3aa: CASSRDWIQAFF
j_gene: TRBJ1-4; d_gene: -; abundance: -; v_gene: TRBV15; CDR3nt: TGTGCCACCAGCAGAGAATCCACAGTTAATGAAAAACTGTTTTTT; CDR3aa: CATSRESTVNEKLFF
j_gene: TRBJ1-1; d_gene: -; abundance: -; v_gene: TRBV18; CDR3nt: TGTGCCAGCTCCCGTTCCATGGAGGGGGAAGCTTTCTTT; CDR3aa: CASSRSMEGEAFF
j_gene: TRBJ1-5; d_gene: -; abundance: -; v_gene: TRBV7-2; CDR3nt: TGTGCCAGCAGCTTAGGGGGGCAGATAAGTCAGCCCCAGCATTTT; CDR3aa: CASSLGGQISQPQHF
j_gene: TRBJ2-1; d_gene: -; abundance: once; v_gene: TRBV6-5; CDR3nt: TGTGCCAGCAGTTACTCCGCGGAGACCTACAATGAGCAGTTCTTC; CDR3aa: CASSYSAETYNEQFF
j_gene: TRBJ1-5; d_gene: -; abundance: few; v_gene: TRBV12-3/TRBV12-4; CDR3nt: TGTGCCAGCAGTTTATTACGGCAGCCCCAGCATTTT; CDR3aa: CASSLLRQPQHF
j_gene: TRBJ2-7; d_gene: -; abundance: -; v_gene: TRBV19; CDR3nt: TGTGCCAGTAGTATAGTAGGGGACTCCTACGAGCAGTACTTC; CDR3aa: CASSIVGDSYEQYF
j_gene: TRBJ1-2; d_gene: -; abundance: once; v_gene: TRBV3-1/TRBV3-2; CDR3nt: TGTGCCAGCGGCGGGGTAAGAGATGGCTACACCTTC; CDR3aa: CASGGVRDGYTF
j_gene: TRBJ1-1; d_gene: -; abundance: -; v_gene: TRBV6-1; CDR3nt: TGTGCCAGCAGCCTTCCGAACCCGGTGGAAGCTTTCTTT; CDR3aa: CASSLPNPVEAFF
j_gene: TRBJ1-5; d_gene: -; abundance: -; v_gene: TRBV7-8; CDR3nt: TGTGCCAGCAGCCGTACAGCTTCATGGGGCAATCAGCCCCAGCATTTT; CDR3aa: CASSRTASWGNQPQHF
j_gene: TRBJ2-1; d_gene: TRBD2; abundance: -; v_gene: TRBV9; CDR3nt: TGTGCCAGCAGCGGGGGGGGACTAGCGGGAGGTAGGGAGCAGTTCTTC; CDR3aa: CASSGGGLAGGREQFF
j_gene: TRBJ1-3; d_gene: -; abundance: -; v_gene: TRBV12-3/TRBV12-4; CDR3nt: TGTGCCGCCCACAGGAACCCTGGAAACACCATATATTTT; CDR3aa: CAAHRNPGNTIYF
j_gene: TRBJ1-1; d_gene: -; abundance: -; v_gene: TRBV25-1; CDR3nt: TGTGCCAGCAGTGAATTCAGGGCCCAAGGAGACACTGAAGCTTTCTTT; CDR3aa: CASSEFRAQGDTEAFF
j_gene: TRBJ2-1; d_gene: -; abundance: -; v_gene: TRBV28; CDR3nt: TGTGCCAGCAGCCTCCCCGCGGGGGCGGGTGAGCAGTTCTTC; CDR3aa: CASSLPAGAGEQFF
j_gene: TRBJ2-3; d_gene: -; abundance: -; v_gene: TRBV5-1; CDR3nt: TGCGCCAGCTCCCCGGGGGAGCCCTTTTCAGATACGCAGTATTTT; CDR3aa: CASSPGEPFSDTQYF
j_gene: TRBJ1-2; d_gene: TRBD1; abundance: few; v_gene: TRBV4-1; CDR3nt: TGCGCCAGCAGGGAGGAGGGGGCGCGAGGAGGCTACACCTTC; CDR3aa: CASREEGARGGYTF
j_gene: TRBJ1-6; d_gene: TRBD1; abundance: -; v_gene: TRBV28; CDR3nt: TGTGCCAGCAGTCAGGGGGGACAAAAATGGAATTCACCCCTCCACTTT; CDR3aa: CASSQGGQKWNSPLHF
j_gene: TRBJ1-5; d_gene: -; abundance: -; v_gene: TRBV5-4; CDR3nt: TGTGCCAGCAACGTGGGCCGTGGTGCCTTCAATCAGCCCCAGCATTTT; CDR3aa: CASNVGRGAFNQPQHF
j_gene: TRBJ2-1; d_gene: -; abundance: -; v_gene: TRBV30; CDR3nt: TGTGCCTGGAGTGTATTCGGGACATTGAGCTACAATGAGCAGTTCTTC; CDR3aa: CAWSVFGTLSYNEQFF
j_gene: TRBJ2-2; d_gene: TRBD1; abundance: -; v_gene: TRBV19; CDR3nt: TGTGCCAGTAGTATTGGCCCGTGGGGACAGAAAGGGTTTGCCGGGGAGCTGTTTTTT; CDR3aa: CASSIGPWGQKGFAGELFF
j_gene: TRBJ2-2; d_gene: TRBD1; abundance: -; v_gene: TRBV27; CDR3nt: TGTGCCAGCAGTTTTTACGGCGGACAGGGGGGAACCGGGGAGCTGTTTTTT; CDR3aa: CASSFYGGQGGTGELFF
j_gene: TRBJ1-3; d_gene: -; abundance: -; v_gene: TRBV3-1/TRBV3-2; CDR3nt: TGTGCCAGCAGCCAGGGACATCTCTCTGGAAACACCATATATTTT; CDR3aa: CASSQGHLSGNTIYF
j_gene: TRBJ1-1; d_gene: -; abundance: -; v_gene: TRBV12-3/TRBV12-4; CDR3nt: TGTGCCAGCAGTTTAGTACAGAACACTGAAGCTTTCTTT; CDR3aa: CASSLVQNTEAFF
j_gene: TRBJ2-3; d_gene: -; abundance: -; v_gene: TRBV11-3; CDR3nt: TGTGCCAGCAGCCCTAGTTTCGGGAGCACAGATACGCAGTATTTT; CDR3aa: CASSPSFGSTDTQYF
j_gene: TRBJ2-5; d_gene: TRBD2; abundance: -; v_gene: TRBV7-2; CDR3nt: TGTGCCAGCAGCCCCCCCGGGACTAGCGGGAGGGAGACCGTCCTCCAGTACTTC; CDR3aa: CASSPPGTSGRETVLQYF
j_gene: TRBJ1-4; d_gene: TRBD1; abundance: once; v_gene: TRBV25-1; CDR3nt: TGTGCCAGCAGTGACTCCGGGACAGGGTTGGGAAAACTGTTTTTT; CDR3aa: CASSDSGTGLGKLFF
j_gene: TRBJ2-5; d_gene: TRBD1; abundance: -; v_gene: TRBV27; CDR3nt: TGTGCCAGCAGTTTATTAGCAGGGGGCCAAGAGACCCAGTACTTC; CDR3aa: CASSLLAGGQETQYF
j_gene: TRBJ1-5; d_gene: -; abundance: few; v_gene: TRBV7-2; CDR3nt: TGTGCCAGCAGCTTAGAACAGGGTTGGGGCAATCAGCCCCAGCATTTT; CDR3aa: CASSLEQGWGNQPQHF
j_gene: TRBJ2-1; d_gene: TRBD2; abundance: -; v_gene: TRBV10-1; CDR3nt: TGCGCCAGTGCCGGGACTAACTACAATGAGCAGTTCTTC; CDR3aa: CASAGTNYNEQFF
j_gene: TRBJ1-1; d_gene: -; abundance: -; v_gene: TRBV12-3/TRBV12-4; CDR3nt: TGTGCCAGCAGTTCAGGAGGCACTGAAGCTTTCTTT; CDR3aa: CASSSGGTEAFF
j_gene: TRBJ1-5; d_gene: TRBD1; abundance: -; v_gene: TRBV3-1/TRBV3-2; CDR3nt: TGTGCCAGCAGCCAAGATTTTTTACAGGGGGATCAGCCCCAGCATTTT; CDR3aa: CASSQDFLQGDQPQHF
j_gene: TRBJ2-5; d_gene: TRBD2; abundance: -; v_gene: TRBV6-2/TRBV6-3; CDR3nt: TGTGCCAGCAGTTTCACTAGCGGGGGGGCTGAGACCCAGTACTTC; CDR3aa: CASSFTSGGAETQYF
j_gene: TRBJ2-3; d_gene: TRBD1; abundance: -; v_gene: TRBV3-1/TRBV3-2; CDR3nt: TGTGCCAGCAGCCAAGAAATATGGACAGGGGGGACAGATACGCAGTATTTT; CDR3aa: CASSQEIWTGGTDTQYF
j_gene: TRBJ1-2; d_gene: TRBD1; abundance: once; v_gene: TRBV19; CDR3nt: TGTGCCAGTAGTATAGGACAGGGGACCTATGGCTACACCTTC; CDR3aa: CASSIGQGTYGYTF
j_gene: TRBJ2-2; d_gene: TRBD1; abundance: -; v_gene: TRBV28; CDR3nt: TGTGCCAGCATTTCAGGGACAGGGACCCCCGGGGAGCTGTTTTTT; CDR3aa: CASISGTGTPGELFF
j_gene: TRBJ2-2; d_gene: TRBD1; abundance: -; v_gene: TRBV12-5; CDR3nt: TGTGCTAGTGGCCCCGGGACAGGGGATGGCACCGGGGAGCTGTTTTTT; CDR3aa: CASGPGTGDGTGELFF
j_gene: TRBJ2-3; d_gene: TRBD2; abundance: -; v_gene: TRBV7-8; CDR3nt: TGTGCCAGCAGCTACCCCGGGACTAGCGGAAGCACAGATACGCAGTATTTT; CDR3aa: CASSYPGTSGSTDTQYF
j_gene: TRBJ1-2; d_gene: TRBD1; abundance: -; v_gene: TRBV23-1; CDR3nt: TGCGCCAGCAGTCAAGGCTACAGGGGGCTCCACTATGGCTACACCTTC; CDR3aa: CASSQGYRGLHYGYTF
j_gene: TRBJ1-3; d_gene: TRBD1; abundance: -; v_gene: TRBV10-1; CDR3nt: TGCGCCAGCAGTGAGGGGGACAGGGGAGTAGGTGGAAACACCATATATTTT; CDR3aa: CASSEGDRGVGGNTIYF